This is a list of T cell receptor beta chains from one sample in a study of shared clonotypes between healthy human individuals. TCRdb's table, derived via immunoSEQ multiplex PCR, lists solely in-frame clones and lacks some. The profile shows about 1 million clones, approximately 70% of them singletons. Sequences were obtained from memory CD4+ T cells sorted from blood. Receptors originate from a man aged 18 to 29 in good health. Each CDR3 is given with its conserved first and last residue. The order of the fields is V gene, D gene, CDR3 length, clone size, J gene, CDR3 DNA, CDR3 protein. D genes are given only for firm matches. The listing skips clone size in some rows; elsewhere it reads once, few, many or a size class.

TRBV7-2	TRBD2	15	-	TRBJ2-7	TGTGCCAGCAGCTCTTCGACTAGCGGGGCATACGAGCAGTACTTC	CASSSSTSGAYEQYF
TRBV11-2	-	15	-	TRBJ2-3	TGTGCCAGCAGCTTAGATTGGGCAGGCACAGATACGCAGTATTTT	CASSLDWAGTDTQYF
TRBV30	-	14	-	TRBJ1-5	TGTGCCTGGAGTGACCTTGCCGGCAATCAGCCCCAGCATTTT	CAWSDLAGNQPQHF
TRBV6-6	-	13	-	TRBJ1-4	TGTGCCAGCGGCCGAGTACGTAATGAAAAACTGTTTTTT	CASGRVRNEKLFF
TRBV6-1	TRBD2	14	-	TRBJ2-4	TGTGCCAGCAGCCTAGCGGGGGGTGATGGCATTCAGTACTTC	CASSLAGGDGIQYF
TRBV30	TRBD1	18	-	TRBJ2-3	TGTGCCTGGAGTGTACGTAACACAGGGGTTTGGATTACAGATACGCAGTATTTT	CAWSVRNTGVWITDTQYF
TRBV30	-	15	-	TRBJ1-5	TGTGCCTGGAGTCACAGGGAAGGGAGCAATCAGCCCCAGCATTTT	CAWSHREGSNQPQHF
TRBV5-6	-	14	-	TRBJ1-1	TGTGCCAGCAGCTCACCGGGTCCCTGGGATGAAGCTTTCTTT	CASSSPGPWDEAFF
TRBV9	-	14	-	TRBJ2-5	TGTGCCAGCAGCCCCCCGAGGCGCCAAGAGACCCAGTACTTC	CASSPPRRQETQYF
TRBV5-1	-	17	-	TRBJ2-7	TGCGCCAGCAGCTTGGTTCTTTCCTTGGAGTCCTCCTACGAGCAGTACTTC	CASSLVLSLESSYEQYF
TRBV15	TRBD1	14	-	TRBJ1-2	TGTGCCACCAGCATTGGGACAGGGATTTTGGGCTACACCTTC	CATSIGTGILGYTF
TRBV14	-	12	medium-sized	TRBJ2-2	TGTGCCAGCAGCCAGGTCACCGGGGAGCTGTTTTTT	CASSQVTGELFF
TRBV7-2	TRBD2	14	-	TRBJ2-5	TGTGCCAGCAGCTTAACTAGCGGGGGGGAGACCCAGTACTTC	CASSLTSGGETQYF
TRBV7-9	-	16	-	TRBJ2-3	TGTGCCAGCAGCCCCGGCGAGACGGGATTCACAGATACGCAGTATTTT	CASSPGETGFTDTQYF
TRBV7-2	TRBD1	14	-	TRBJ1-1	TGTGCCAGCAGCGGACAGGGGGCAGGCGCTGAAGCTTTCTTT	CASSGQGAGAEAFF
TRBV4-3	TRBD2	18	-	TRBJ2-3	TGCGCCAGCAGCCTAACCCACCCACGGGGGGGAAGCGCAGATACGCAGTATTTT	CASSLTHPRGGSADTQYF
TRBV6-1	TRBD2	18	-	TRBJ2-5	TGTGCCAGCAGTGAATATTATGAGGCTAGCGGGAGACGGGAGACCCAGTACTTC	CASSEYYEASGRRETQYF
TRBV25-1	-	14	-	TRBJ2-4	TGTGCCAGCAGTGAGCCGGGAGCCAAAAACATTCAGTACTTC	CASSEPGAKNIQYF
TRBV7-9	-	14	-	TRBJ1-6	TGTGCCAGCAGTACCCAGGGGAATAATTCACCCCTCCACTTT	CASSTQGNNSPLHF
TRBV5-5	-	16	-	TRBJ2-7	TGTGCCAGCAGCCCCTTACCAAATACAGGCTCCTACGAGCAGTACTTC	CASSPLPNTGSYEQYF
TRBV9	TRBD1	15	-	TRBJ2-3	TGTGCCAGCAGCGTGGGGACAGGCGCTGTAGGAGCGCAGTATTTT	CASSVGTGAVGAQYF
TRBV2	TRBD1	11	-	TRBJ1-4	TGTGCCAGCAGGGACAGGGAAAAACTGTTTTTT	CASRDREKLFF
TRBV27	TRBD2	15	once	TRBJ2-1	TGTGCCAGCAGTCGAGGACTAGCGGGGTCCAATGAGCAGTTCTTC	CASSRGLAGSNEQFF
TRBV16	-	15	-	TRBJ2-7	TGTGCCAGCAGCCCTCGGGACATTCCTAACTACGAGCAGTACTTC	CASSPRDIPNYEQYF
TRBV9	TRBD2	15	many	TRBJ2-1	TGTGCCAGCAGCGTAACTAGCGGGGGCTTTAATGAGCAGTTCTTC	CASSVTSGGFNEQFF
TRBV19	-	14	once	TRBJ2-2	TGTGCCAGTAGTATTATATTGTACACCGGGGAGCTGTTTTTT	CASSIILYTGELFF
TRBV6-1	-	12	-	TRBJ2-7	TGTGCCAGCAGTGTGACAATCTACGAGCAGTACTTC	CASSVTIYEQYF
TRBV5-6	TRBD1	14	many	TRBJ2-7	TGTGCCAGCAGCCGGGGACAGGACCCTTACGAGCAGTACTTC	CASSRGQDPYEQYF
TRBV4-2	TRBD2	14	-	TRBJ2-7	TGTGCCAGCAGCCCCAGACTAGCTGACTACGAGCAGTACTTC	CASSPRLADYEQYF
TRBV4-1	-	17	-	TRBJ1-2	TGCGCCAGCAGCCAAGATTTCCCACAACAACGTAACTATGGCTACACCTTC	CASSQDFPQQRNYGYTF
TRBV7-9	TRBD1	14	-	TRBJ2-7	TGTGCCAGCAGCCCTCGACAGGGTTCCTACGAGCAGTACTTC	CASSPRQGSYEQYF
TRBV5-1	TRBD1	17	-	TRBJ2-2	TGCGCCAGCAGCTTGGCAGGACAGGGGGCGGGCACCGGGGAGCTGTTTTTT	CASSLAGQGAGTGELFF
TRBV6-5	-	13	-	TRBJ1-2	TGTGCCAGCAGCACCACCAGGGGCTCTGGCTACACCTTC	CASSTTRGSGYTF
TRBV2	-	14	few	TRBJ1-4	TGTGCCGGACGAGTACTAGCAACTAATGAAAAACTGTTTTTT	CAGRVLATNEKLFF
TRBV7-2	TRBD1	16	-	TRBJ1-2	TGTGCCAGCAGCTCAGGCCGCGAGGGGGCGGGTTATGGCTACACCTTC	CASSSGREGAGYGYTF
TRBV6-1	-	14	-	TRBJ2-3	TGTGCCAGCTATCTGACTAGAGGGACAGATACGCAGTATTTT	CASYLTRGTDTQYF
TRBV11-3	-	15	few	TRBJ2-4	TGTGCCAGCAGCTTAGTGGCAGTGGGCAAAAACATTCAGTACTTC	CASSLVAVGKNIQYF
TRBV10-3	-	16	many	TRBJ1-1	TGTGCCACCACTACACGGGACAAAGTACAGAACACTGAAGCTTTCTTT	CATTTRDKVQNTEAFF
TRBV27	-	16	-	TRBJ2-2	TGTGCCAGCAGAAGACTAGAGGCGGGCCCAGGCGGGGAGCTGTTTTTT	CASRRLEAGPGGELFF
TRBV5-1	-	16	-	TRBJ1-3	TGCGCCAGCAGCTTGGGAGGGGGTTATCCTGGAAACACCATATATTTT	CASSLGGGYPGNTIYF
TRBV10-2	TRBD2	17	-	TRBJ2-2	TGCGCCAGCAGTCGGACTAGCGGGAGGGCGAACACCGGGGAGCTGTTTTTT	CASSRTSGRANTGELFF
TRBV28	TRBD1	17	-	TRBJ1-2	TGTGCCAGCAGTGCGTCCCACAGGGGGCCCCTTAACTATGGCTACACCTTC	CASSASHRGPLNYGYTF
TRBV30	-	15	-	TRBJ2-5	TGTGCCTGGAGTGCCCCGGGGCCACCTAAAGAGACCCAGTACTTC	CAWSAPGPPKETQYF
TRBV28	-	15	once	TRBJ2-3	TGTGCCAGCAGTGGTATAGGGGGTTTAGGAGATACGCAGTATTTT	CASSGIGGLGDTQYF